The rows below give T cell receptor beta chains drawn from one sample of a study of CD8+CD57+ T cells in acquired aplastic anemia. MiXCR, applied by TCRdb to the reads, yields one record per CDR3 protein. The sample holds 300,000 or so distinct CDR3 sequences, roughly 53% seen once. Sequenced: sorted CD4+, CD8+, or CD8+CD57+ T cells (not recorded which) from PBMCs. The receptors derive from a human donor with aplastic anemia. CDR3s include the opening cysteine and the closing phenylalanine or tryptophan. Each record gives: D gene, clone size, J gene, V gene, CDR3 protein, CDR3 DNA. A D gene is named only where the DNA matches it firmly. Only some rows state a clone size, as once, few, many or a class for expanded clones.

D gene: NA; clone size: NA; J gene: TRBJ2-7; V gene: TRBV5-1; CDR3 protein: CASSPRPGLEAYEQYF; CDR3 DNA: TGTGCCAGCAGCCCCCGACCAGGCCTCGAAGCCTACGAGCAGTACTTC
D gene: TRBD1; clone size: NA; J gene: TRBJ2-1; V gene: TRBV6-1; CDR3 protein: CASRGAWGTGISYNEQFF; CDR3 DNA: TGTGCCAGCAGAGGGGCTTGGGGGACAGGGATCTCCTACAATGAGCAGTTCTTC
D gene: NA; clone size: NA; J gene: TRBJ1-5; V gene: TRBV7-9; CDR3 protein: CASSLWGSNQPQHF; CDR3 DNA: TGTGCCAGCAGCTTATGGGGAAGCAATCAGCCCCAGCATTTT
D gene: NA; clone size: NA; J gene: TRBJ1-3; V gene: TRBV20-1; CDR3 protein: CSAQGSSGNTIYF; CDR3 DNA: TGCAGTGCTCAGGGGTCCTCTGGAAACACCATATATTTT
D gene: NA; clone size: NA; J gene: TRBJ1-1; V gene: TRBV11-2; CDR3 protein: CASSLYSQGSEAFF; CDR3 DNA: TGTGCCAGCAGCCTCTACTCCCAGGGTTCTGAAGCTTTCTTT
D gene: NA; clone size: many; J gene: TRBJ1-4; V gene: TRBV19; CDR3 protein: CASSSDATNEKLFF; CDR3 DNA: TGTGCCAGTAGCTCAGATGCAACTAATGAAAAACTGTTTTTT
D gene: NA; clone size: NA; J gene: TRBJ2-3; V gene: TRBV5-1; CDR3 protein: CASSFGGHGTDTQYF; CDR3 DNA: TGCGCCAGCAGCTTCGGGGGGCACGGCACAGATACGCAGTATTTT
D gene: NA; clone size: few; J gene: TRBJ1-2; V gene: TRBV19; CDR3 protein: CASSTWTGYTF; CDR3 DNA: TGTGCCAGTAGTACCTGGACGGGCTACACCTTC
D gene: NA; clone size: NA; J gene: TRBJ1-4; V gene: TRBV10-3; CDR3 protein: CASTPSGRSDEKLFF; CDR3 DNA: TGTGCCAGCACCCCGTCCGGGCGCTCGGATGAAAAACTGTTTTTT
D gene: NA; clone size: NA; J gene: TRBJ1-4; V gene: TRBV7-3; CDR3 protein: CASSFGGVNEKLFF; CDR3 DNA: TGTGCCAGCAGCTTCGGGGGAGTTAATGAAAAACTGTTTTTT
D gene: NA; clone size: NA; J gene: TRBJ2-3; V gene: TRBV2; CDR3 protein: CAGSEDGLRTDTQYF; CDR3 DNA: TGTGCCGGCAGCGAGGACGGACTCCGCACAGATACGCAGTATTTT
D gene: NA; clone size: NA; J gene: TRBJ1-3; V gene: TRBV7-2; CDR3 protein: CASSWVLEDDTIYF; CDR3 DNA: TGTGCCAGCAGTTGGGTGTTAGAGGACGACACCATATATTTT
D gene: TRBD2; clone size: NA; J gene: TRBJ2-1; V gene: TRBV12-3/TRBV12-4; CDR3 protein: CASSLTSPSNEQFF; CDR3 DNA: TGTGCCAGCAGTTTGACTAGCCCGTCTAATGAGCAGTTCTTC